This T cell receptor beta chain was documented in a study of T-cell reconstitution after alpha-beta-depleted transplantation in children. This clonotype occurred many times. Its antigen is not known. Germline CDR1 and CDR2: MDHEN and SYDVKM. The CDR3 extends over 15 amino acids. V was clipped by 6 bases and J by 3 bases; unmatched bases: 9. Study-wide results and limits: Surviving recipient T cells and thymic progenitors underlay high day-60 TCRbeta diversity in some patients. One year after transplant, T-cell counts and diversity came mostly from newly produced T cells. It was reported that alpha-beta T cells came from several hundred expanded graft clones (about two months after transplant).

Unique molecular identifiers were incorporated during preparation of the TCRbeta library. MiXCR was run by TCRdb on the PCR reads, yielding one entry per CDR3 protein. The sample yields roughly 350,000 distinct CDR3 sequences, 15% to 20% seen once. This clonotype was obtained from a male patient between 2 and 10 years old who had a stem cell transplant for acute lymphoblastic leukemia, so the T cells may come from the graft donor. J is TRBJ2-7 and V is TRBV28; TRBD2 aligns across 9 bases. Sequences were derived from PBMCs, mostly from graft donor cells, sampled 360 days after TCRalphabeta/CD19-depleted stem cell transplant. The CDR3 region has the DNA TGTGCCAGCAGCCTCCCGGGACTAGCCTTCTACGAGCAGTACTTC. Translating it yields CASSLPGLAFYEQYF.